This TCR beta chain was identified in a study of T cell responses to AZD1222 COVID-19 vaccine. Profiling relied on immunoSEQ multiplex PCR, and the TCRdb table lists in-frame clones only, not all of them. The repertoire holds 75,000 to 100,000 clones, with roughly 90% as singletons. Germline trimming cut 1 base from V and 2 bases from J; bases unmatched to any gene: 3. Germline lookup yields CDR1 MDHEN and CDR2 SYDVKM. This CDR3 is built from 16 residues. This clone was counted a single time. The clonotype originates from an adult in good health. The V gene is TRBV28, the J gene TRBJ2-2; 8 nucleotides align to TRBD1. The sequencing here drew on peripheral blood, taken on day 0 of AZD1222 vaccination. As DNA, the CDR3 is TGTGCCAGCAGTTTATTCAGGGGGCTTAACACCGGGGAGCTGTTTTTT. It encodes CASSLFRGLNTGELFF.